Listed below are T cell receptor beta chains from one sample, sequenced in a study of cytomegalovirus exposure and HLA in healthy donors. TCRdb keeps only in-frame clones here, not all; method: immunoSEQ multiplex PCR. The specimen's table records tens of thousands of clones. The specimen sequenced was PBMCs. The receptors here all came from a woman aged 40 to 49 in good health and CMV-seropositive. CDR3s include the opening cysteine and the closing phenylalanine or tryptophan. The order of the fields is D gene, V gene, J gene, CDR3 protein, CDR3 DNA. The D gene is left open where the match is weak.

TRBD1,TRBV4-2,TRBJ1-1,CASSRDQGAPEAFF,TGTGCCAGCAGCCGAGATCAGGGGGCCCCTGAAGCTTTCTTT
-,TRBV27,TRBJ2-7,CASSLDFFSSYEQYF,TGTGCCAGCAGTCTTGACTTCTTCAGCTCCTACGAGCAGTACTTC
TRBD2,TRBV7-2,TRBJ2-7,CASSVDSGSFDEQYF,TGTGCCAGCAGCGTAGATAGCGGGAGTTTCGACGAGCAGTACTTC
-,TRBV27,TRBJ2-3,CASRPIQDLGTDTQYF,TGTGCCAGCAGGCCGATACAGGATCTAGGCACAGATACGCAGTATTTT
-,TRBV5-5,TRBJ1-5,CASSLLQYGNQPQHF,TGTGCCAGCAGCCTCCTTCAGTACGGCAATCAGCCCCAGCATTTT
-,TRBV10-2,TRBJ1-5,CASSESSGNQPQHF,TGCGCCAGCAGTGAGTCGTCAGGGAATCAGCCCCAGCATTTT
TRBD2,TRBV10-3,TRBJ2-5,CAIRADRSGGQGQETQYF,TGTGCCATCAGGGCGGACCGTAGCGGGGGGCAGGGGCAAGAGACCCAGTACTTC
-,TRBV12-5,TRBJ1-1,CASGPTAGPEAFF,TGTGCTAGTGGTCCTACAGCGGGCCCTGAAGCTTTCTTT
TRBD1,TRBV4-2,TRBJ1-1,CASSPNRGTEAFF,TGTGCCAGCAGCCCTAACAGGGGCACTGAAGCTTTCTTT
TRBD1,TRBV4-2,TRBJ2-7,CASSQEAGQGADEQYF,TGTGCCAGCAGCCAAGAAGCGGGACAGGGGGCCGACGAGCAGTACTTC
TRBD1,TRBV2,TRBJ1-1,CATSPGQGLWEAFF,TGTGCCACTAGTCCGGGACAGGGGTTGTGGGAAGCTTTCTTT
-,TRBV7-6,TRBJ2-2,CASSPGEELQYGTGELFF,TGTGCCAGCAGCCCCGGGGAGGAGTTGCAGTATGGCACCGGGGAGCTGTTTTTT
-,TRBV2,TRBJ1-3,CASSEDRAGNTIYF,TGTGCCAGCAGTGAAGACAGGGCTGGAAACACCATATATTTT
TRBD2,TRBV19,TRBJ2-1,CASQKLAGLYNEQFF,TGTGCCAGCCAGAAACTAGCGGGATTGTACAATGAGCAGTTCTTC
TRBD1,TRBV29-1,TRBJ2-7,CSVGGQGPYEQYF,TGCAGCGTTGGGGGACAGGGCCCCTACGAGCAGTACTTC
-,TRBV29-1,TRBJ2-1,CSLQGGGQWNEQFF,TGCAGCCTCCAAGGGGGAGGGCAGTGGAATGAGCAGTTCTTC
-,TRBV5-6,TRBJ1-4,CASSFLGGEKLFF,TGTGCCAGCAGCTTCTTGGGAGGTGAAAAACTGTTTTTT
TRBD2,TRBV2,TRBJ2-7,CASSGRLAYEQYF,TGTGCCAGCAGTGGGCGACTAGCATACGAGCAGTACTTC
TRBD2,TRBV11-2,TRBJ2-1,CASDRGFSGAEQFF,TGTGCCAGCGATCGGGGATTTAGCGGGGCTGAGCAGTTCTTC
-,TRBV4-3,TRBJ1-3,CASSQERRVSGNTIYF,TGCGCCAGCAGCCAAGAACGCAGGGTTTCTGGAAACACCATATATTTT
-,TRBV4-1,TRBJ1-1,CASSPTGMAEAFF,TGCGCCAGCAGTCCTACAGGGATGGCTGAAGCTTTCTTT
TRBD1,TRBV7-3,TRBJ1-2,CASNGGGNYGYTF,TGTGCCAGCAACGGAGGGGGCAACTATGGCTACACCTTC
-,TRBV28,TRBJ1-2,CASSISGDGYTF,TGTGCCAGCAGTATCTCGGGGGATGGCTACACCTTC
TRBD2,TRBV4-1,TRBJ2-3,CASSPFSGRTDTQYF,TGCGCCAGCAGCCCATTTAGCGGGAGGACAGATACGCAGTATTTT
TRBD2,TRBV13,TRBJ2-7,CASSLRGLAGYEQYF,TGTGCCAGCAGCTTAAGGGGACTAGCGGGATACGAGCAGTACTTC
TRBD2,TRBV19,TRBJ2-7,CASSTVAGPLSEQYF,TGTGCCAGTAGTACTGTAGCGGGGCCCCTCAGCGAGCAGTACTTC
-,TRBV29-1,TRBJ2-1,CSVGAEDNEQFF,TGCAGCGTGGGGGCAGAGGATAATGAGCAGTTCTTC
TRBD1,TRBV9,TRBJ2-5,CASSRAGGQETQYF,TGTGCCAGCAGCAGGGCAGGGGGCCAAGAGACCCAGTACTTC
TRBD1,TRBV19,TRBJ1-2,CASSIGQGGGYTF,TGTGCCAGTAGTATAGGACAGGGCGGAGGCTACACCTTC
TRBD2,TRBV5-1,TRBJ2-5,CASSPAGGLLGETQYF,TGCGCCAGCAGCCCCGCGGGAGGGCTTCTAGGAGAGACCCAGTACTTC
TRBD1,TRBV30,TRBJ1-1,CAWGSQGAGTEAFF,TGTGCCTGGGGATCACAGGGGGCTGGGACTGAAGCTTTCTTT
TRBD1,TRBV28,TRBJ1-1,CASTGGAGSLDTEAFF,TGTGCCAGTACAGGGGGCGCGGGTTCTTTAGACACTGAAGCTTTCTTT
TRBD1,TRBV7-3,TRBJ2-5,CVSSRDREETQYF,TGTGTCAGCAGCCGGGACAGGGAAGAGACCCAGTACTTC
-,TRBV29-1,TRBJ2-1,CSVVSGSSEGQFF,TGCAGCGTTGTGTCGGGATCCTCTGAGGGGCAGTTCTTC
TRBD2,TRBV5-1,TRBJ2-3,CASSREDSGVVDTQYF,TGCGCCAGCAGCAGGGAAGATAGCGGGGTTGTAGATACGCAGTATTTT
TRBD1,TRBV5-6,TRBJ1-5,CASSLQGARSNQPQHF,TGTGCCAGCAGCTTGCAGGGGGCCAGAAGCAATCAGCCCCAGCATTTT
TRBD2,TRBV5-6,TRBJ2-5,CASTLSGGPYQETQYF,TGTGCCAGCACCCTGAGCGGGGGCCCGTACCAAGAGACCCAGTACTTC
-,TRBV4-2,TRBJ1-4,CASSQEAVNEKLFF,TGTGCCAGCAGCCAAGAGGCAGTTAATGAAAAACTGTTTTTT
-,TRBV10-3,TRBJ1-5,CAISDINQPQHF,TGTGCCATCAGTGACATCAATCAGCCCCAGCATTTT